This paragraph reports one TCR beta chain. V lost 3 bases and J 1 base, leaving 7 bases between the germline ends. Germline CDR1 MDHEN, CDR2 SYDVKM. CDR3 length equals 14 residues. Repertoires were generated with immunoSEQ multiplex PCR, while TCRdb's copy carries only in-frame clones and drops some. The table lists roughly 71,000 clones, over 95% of them singletons. These data belong to a study of technical replicates of blood from a handful of donors. Source material: T cells isolated from PBMCs. This clonotype was obtained from a human donor in good health. The rearrangement uses TRBV28 and TRBJ1-5; perhaps TRBD1 as D (5 bases). The CDR3 bases are TGTGCCAGCAGTTTCAGGGCCAGCAATCAGCCCCAGCATTTT. It specifies CASSFRASNQPQHF. Looking up the rest from reference TRBV28 and TRBJ1-5 gives the full variable domain: DVKVTQSSRYLVKRTGEKVFLECVQDMDHENMFWYRQDPGLGLRLIYFSYDVKMKEKGDIPEGYSVSREKKERFSLILESASTNQTSMYLCASSFRASNQPQHFGDGTRLSIL.